This T cell receptor beta chain emerged from a study of T cell repertoires in cytomegalovirus infection. The overall study: Used in the study were CMV epitopes, some recently identified and HLA-C-restricted, others well-studied and HLA-B-restricted. A matching HLA type, together with CMV infection, was signaled by public TCR beta signatures. The study's findings and limits: The response measured ex vivo was dominated by TCR beta clonotypes (HLA-C-restricted and CMV-specific). Accumulated public TCR beta family frequency recognized individuals carrying CMV together with the relevant HLA.

As for this clonotype: Its target is not known.

V dropped 3 bases and J dropped 3; count of bases not matched to a gene: 7. The CDR3 extends over 17 amino acids. The germline gives CDR1 LNHNV, CDR2 YYDKDF (reference sequence). TCRdb called the reads again in MiXCR, with one record for every CDR3 protein. Of just under 500,000 distinct CDR3 sequences listed, around 30% were seen once; the top ten hold about a sixth. The clonotype originates from a human donor in good health (CMV status not recorded). Some clones in this sample may be carry-over from other donors' samples. The chain combines TRBV15 with TRBJ2-1; TRBD2 matches at 11 bases. Source: cultured PBMCs, taken from culture after CMV antigen stimulation. The DNA of the CDR3 is TGTGCCACCAGCAGCTTACCGACTAGCGGGGTCTACAATGAGCAGTTCTTC. Its translation is CATSSLPTSGVYNEQFF.